This TCR beta chain emerged from a study of blood T cell repertoires in COVID-19. Study in general: Donors in the United States, Italy and Spain gave samples during acute or convalescent COVID-19. The cDNA or gDNA used as material had been derived from T cells, B-cell-depleted T cells, or PBMCs.

The CDR3 is 14 amino acids. CDR1 and CDR2 (germline): MDHEN, SYDVKM. Trimming removed 4 bases from V and 3 bases from J; junction bases left unmatched: 5. In the source study's methods: Using reference gene primer amplification, nucleated cell counts were estimated. Only in-frame clones appear in the TCRdb table, and some are missing; sequencing was by immunoSEQ multiplex PCR. The D gene and trimming were derived from the DNA, and the V and J assignments and clone size from that table. Found here are nearly 35,000 clones, 85% to 90% of them singletons; the top ten hold about 65%. This clonotype was obtained from a man in his sixties or seventies with acute or convalescent COVID-19. The chain joins TRBV28 to TRBJ1-1; 7 nucleotides line up with TRBD1. The material sequenced was peripheral blood. The CDR3 DNA sequence: TGTGCCAGCAGTTCCCCAGGGGGGTACACTGAAGCTTTCTTT. It encodes CASSSPGGYTEAFF.